This is a list of T cell receptor beta chains from one sample in a study of CD4 T cells in relation to SARS-CoV-2 and coronaviruses. These receptors' antigens are unknown. Some clones are missing from TCRdb's copy, which holds only in-frame ones; the method was immunoSEQ multiplex PCR. The sample has 20,000 or so clones; about four fifths are singletons. Sequencing was done on a sample of CD4+ T cells from PBMCs, cultured in vitro. These TCRs come from a human donor in good health. The CDR3 runs from the conserved cysteine through the conserved F or W. The order of the fields is clone size, D gene, J gene, V gene, CDR3 protein, CDR3 DNA. A D gene is named only where the DNA matches it firmly. Clone size appears in some rows only: once, few, many, or a class for an expanded clone.

NA	TRBD2	TRBJ2-1	TRBV19	CASSIIQASGIDLTYNEQFF	TGTGCCAGTAGTATTATTCAGGCTAGCGGGATTGATCTTACCTACAATGAGCAGTTCTTC
NA	NA	TRBJ2-2	TRBV28	CASSSANTGELFF	TGTGCCAGCAGTTCGGCTAACACCGGGGAGCTGTTTTTT
NA	NA	TRBJ2-7	TRBV28	CASSLFLEQYF	TGTGCCAGCAGTTTGTTTCTCGAGCAGTACTTC
NA	TRBD1	TRBJ1-1	TRBV30	CAWSADRGGRTEAFF	TGTGCCTGGAGTGCCGACAGGGGGGGGCGGACTGAAGCTTTCTTT
NA	TRBD1	TRBJ1-1	TRBV7-9	CASSLGTGVGTEAFF	TGTGCCAGCAGCTTAGGGACAGGGGTTGGTACTGAAGCTTTCTTT
few	NA	TRBJ1-3	TRBV12-3/TRBV12-4	CASSRVNTIYF	TGTGCCAGCAGCCGGGTAAACACCATATATTTT
NA	TRBD2	TRBJ2-3	TRBV3-1/TRBV3-2	CASSVNFGLADGDTQYF	TGTGCCAGCAGCGTTAATTTTGGACTAGCGGATGGAGATACGCAGTATTTT
NA	NA	TRBJ2-1	TRBV28	CASSLLQGRGEQFF	TGTGCCAGCAGTTTACTACAGGGCAGGGGTGAGCAGTTCTTC
NA	NA	TRBJ2-5	TRBV2	CASSEQGSLETQYF	TGTGCCAGCAGTGAGCAGGGGAGTTTGGAGACCCAGTACTTC
NA	NA	TRBJ1-5	TRBV3-1/TRBV3-2	CASSQDRNQPQHF	TGTGCCAGCAGCCAAGATCGCAATCAGCCCCAGCATTTT
NA	TRBD1	TRBJ1-5	TRBV19	CATQTARGFQPQHF	TGTGCCACCCAGACGGCCAGGGGGTTTCAGCCCCAGCATTTT
NA	TRBD1	TRBJ2-1	TRBV6-5	CASSRDRGRNEQFF	TGTGCCAGCAGCCGGGACAGGGGGCGTAATGAGCAGTTCTTC
NA	NA	TRBJ2-1	TRBV19	CASSIDLGGAYNEQFF	TGTGCCAGTAGTATAGATCTTGGGGGCGCCTACAATGAGCAGTTCTTC
NA	TRBD1	TRBJ1-4	TRBV29-1	CSVDGGTGDEKLFF	TGCAGCGTTGACGGGGGGACAGGGGATGAAAAACTGTTTTTT
NA	NA	TRBJ1-1	TRBV6-5	CASRTTLNTEAFF	TGTGCCAGCAGGACTACCTTGAACACTGAAGCTTTCTTT
once	TRBD1	TRBJ1-1	TRBV7-9	CASSLSQGGTEAFF	TGTGCCAGCAGCTTATCCCAGGGGGGGACTGAAGCTTTCTTT
few	TRBD1	TRBJ1-5	TRBV2	CASSVVPGGAGHQPQHF	TGTGCCAGCAGTGTAGTCCCAGGGGGCGCGGGTCATCAGCCCCAGCATTTT
NA	TRBD1	TRBJ1-2	TRBV23-1	CASSHRDRGLDYGYTF	TGCGCCAGCAGTCACCGGGACAGGGGATTAGACTATGGCTACACCTTC
few	NA	TRBJ1-2	TRBV30	CAWSVNEQGSGYTF	TGTGCCTGGAGTGTTAACGAACAAGGATCTGGCTACACCTTC
NA	TRBD1	TRBJ2-7	TRBV27	CASSLGQGAYEQYF	TGTGCCAGCAGTTTAGGACAGGGGGCCTACGAGCAGTACTTC
NA	TRBD1	TRBJ1-6	TRBV6-1	CASSEGGRGSYNSPLHF	TGTGCCAGCAGTGAAGGTGGCAGGGGGTCCTATAATTCACCCCTCCACTTT
NA	TRBD1	TRBJ2-1	TRBV24-1	CATSVSGRRQGFGEQFF	TGTGCCACCAGTGTTTCTGGAAGGAGACAGGGTTTCGGTGAGCAGTTCTTC
NA	NA	TRBJ2-3	TRBV5-1	CASSFGGGTDTQYF	TGCGCCAGCAGCTTCGGGGGAGGCACAGATACGCAGTATTTT
NA	TRBD1	TRBJ1-1	TRBV6-2/TRBV6-3	CASSYPERQGTEAFF	TGTGCCAGCAGTTACCCCGAAAGACAGGGAACTGAAGCTTTCTTT
NA	NA	TRBJ2-1	TRBV10-1	CASSPQGSDIEQFF	TGCGCCAGCAGCCCACAGGGTTCCGACATCGAGCAGTTCTTC
NA	TRBD1	TRBJ1-6	TRBV3-1/TRBV3-2	CASSPNRGAKMDSPLHF	TGTGCCAGCAGCCCGAACAGGGGGGCGAAAATGGATTCACCCCTCCACTTT
once	TRBD1	TRBJ2-1	TRBV18	CASSTNWDSSNEQFF	TGTGCCAGCTCAACCAACTGGGACAGTTCGAATGAGCAGTTCTTC
NA	TRBD1	TRBJ2-7	TRBV5-4	CASSPGTGFTSYEQYF	TGTGCCAGCAGCCCCGGGACAGGCTTTACCTCCTACGAGCAGTACTTC
NA	NA	TRBJ1-3	TRBV9	CASSEQISGNTIYF	TGTGCCAGCAGCGAACAAATCTCTGGAAACACCATATATTTT
NA	NA	TRBJ2-5	TRBV9	CASSSRPAGAYQETQYF	TGTGCCAGCAGCTCACGACCGGCGGGGGCGTACCAAGAGACCCAGTACTTC
NA	NA	TRBJ1-2	TRBV3-1/TRBV3-2	CASSQVETAYGYTF	TGTGCCAGCAGCCAAGTAGAGACAGCTTATGGCTACACCTTC
NA	TRBD2	TRBJ2-1	TRBV5-1	CASSMGLAGVLDEQFF	TGCGCCAGCAGCATGGGACTAGCGGGAGTCCTCGATGAGCAGTTCTTC
NA	TRBD2	TRBJ2-1	TRBV19	CASSTLADYYNEQFF	TGTGCCAGTAGTACCCTAGCGGACTACTACAATGAGCAGTTCTTC
NA	TRBD2	TRBJ2-1	TRBV19	CASRKAGTSINEQFF	TGTGCCAGTAGGAAGGCCGGGACTAGCATCAATGAGCAGTTCTTC
few	TRBD2	TRBJ2-7	TRBV13	CASSHTEWEGSYEQYF	TGTGCCAGCAGTCACACGGAGTGGGAGGGATCCTACGAGCAGTACTTC
NA	NA	TRBJ1-3	TRBV2	CAGGGNSGNTIYF	TGTGCCGGCGGGGGTAACTCTGGAAACACCATATATTTT
NA	NA	TRBJ1-3	TRBV10-3	CAITTTLRNTIYF	TGTGCCATCACAACGACCTTACGAAACACCATATATTTT
NA	TRBD1	TRBJ2-2	TRBV3-1/TRBV3-2	CASSQGTGGKPSNTGELFF	TGTGCCAGCAGCCAAGGAACAGGGGGAAAGCCATCGAACACCGGGGAGCTGTTTTTT
NA	NA	TRBJ1-1	TRBV7-9	CASTLRADTEAFF	TGTGCCAGCACCCTAAGGGCTGACACTGAAGCTTTCTTT
once	NA	TRBJ1-2	TRBV2	CASTWANHGYTF	TGTGCCAGCACCTGGGCCAATCATGGCTACACCTTC
NA	NA	TRBJ1-4	TRBV27	CASSQPRGSTREKLFF	TGTGCCAGCAGTCAACCCCGAGGCAGTACTCGTGAAAAACTGTTTTTT
few	NA	TRBJ1-4	TRBV4-2	CASSQERPVNEKLFF	TGTGCCAGCAGCCAAGAAAGGCCGGTTAATGAAAAACTGTTTTTT
NA	NA	TRBJ1-2	TRBV5-6	CASSLEGLYGYTF	TGTGCCAGCAGCTTGGAGGGGCTTTATGGCTACACCTTC
NA	NA	TRBJ2-3	TRBV7-3	CASKGMSTDTQYF	TGTGCCAGCAAGGGGATGAGCACAGATACGCAGTATTTT
few	NA	TRBJ1-1	TRBV5-1	CASSLGGTSNTEAFF	TGCGCCAGCAGCTTGGGGGGGACTTCTAACACTGAAGCTTTCTTT
few	TRBD1	TRBJ1-2	TRBV27	CASSFRDRGFYGYTF	TGTGCCAGCAGTTTTAGGGACAGGGGGTTCTATGGCTACACCTTC
NA	NA	TRBJ2-1	TRBV7-3	CASSLNVGSYNEQFF	TGTGCCAGCAGCTTAAACGTGGGGTCCTACAATGAGCAGTTCTTC
NA	NA	TRBJ2-7	TRBV5-1	CASSLIRTTAYEQYF	TGCGCCAGCAGCTTGATTAGGACTACGGCCTACGAGCAGTACTTC